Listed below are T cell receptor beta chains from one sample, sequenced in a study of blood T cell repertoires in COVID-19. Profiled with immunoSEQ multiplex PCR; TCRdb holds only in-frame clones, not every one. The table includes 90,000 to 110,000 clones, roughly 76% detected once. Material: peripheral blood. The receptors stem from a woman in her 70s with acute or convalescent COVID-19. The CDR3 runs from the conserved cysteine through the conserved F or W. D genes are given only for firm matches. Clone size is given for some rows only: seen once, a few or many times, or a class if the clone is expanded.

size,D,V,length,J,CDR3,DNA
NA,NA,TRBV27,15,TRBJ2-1,CASSPRSGAYNEQFF,TGTGCCAGCAGTCCCCGCTCAGGGGCCTACAATGAGCAGTTCTTC
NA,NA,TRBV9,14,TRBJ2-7,CASSGRDNSYEQYF,TGTGCCAGCAGCGGCCGGGACAACTCCTACGAGCAGTACTTC
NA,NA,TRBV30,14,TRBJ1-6,CAWTLTGGDSPLHF,TGTGCCTGGACCCTGACCGGGGGAGATTCACCCCTCCACTTT
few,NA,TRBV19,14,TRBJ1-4,CASSPQGFAEKLFF,TGTGCCAGTAGTCCCCAGGGATTCGCTGAAAAACTGTTTTTT
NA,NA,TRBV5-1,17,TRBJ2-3,CASSPDPAGSSTDTQYF,TGCGCCAGCAGCCCCGACCCCGCCGGGTCTAGCACAGATACGCAGTATTTT
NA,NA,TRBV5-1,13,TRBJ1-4,CASSPEPDEKLFF,TGCGCCAGCAGCCCCGAACCGGATGAAAAACTGTTTTTT
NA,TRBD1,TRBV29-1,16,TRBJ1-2,CSAWETGGNLRYGYTF,TGCAGCGCATGGGAGACAGGGGGCAACCTGCGCTATGGCTACACCTTC
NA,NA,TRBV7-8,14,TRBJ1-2,CASSLASETYGYTF,TGTGCCAGCAGCTTAGCGTCAGAAACCTATGGCTACACCTTC
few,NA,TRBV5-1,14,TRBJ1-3,CASSLDRAGNTIYF,TGCGCCAGCAGCTTGGACAGGGCTGGAAACACCATATATTTT
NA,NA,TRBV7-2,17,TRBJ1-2,CASSLVGGAPSNYGYTF,TGTGCCAGCAGCTTAGTCGGGGGGGCACCTTCTAACTATGGCTACACCTTC